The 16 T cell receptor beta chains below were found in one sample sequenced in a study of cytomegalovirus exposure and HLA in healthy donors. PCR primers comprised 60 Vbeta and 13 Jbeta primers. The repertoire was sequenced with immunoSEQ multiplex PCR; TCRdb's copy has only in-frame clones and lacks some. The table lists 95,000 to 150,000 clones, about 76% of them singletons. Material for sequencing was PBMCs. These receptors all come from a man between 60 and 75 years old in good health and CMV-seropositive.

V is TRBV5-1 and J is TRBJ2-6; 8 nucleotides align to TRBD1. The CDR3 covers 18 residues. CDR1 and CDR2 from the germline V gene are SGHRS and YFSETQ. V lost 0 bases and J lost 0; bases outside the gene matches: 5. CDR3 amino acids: CASSLEGTGLSGANVLTF. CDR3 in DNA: TGCGCCAGCAGCTTGGAAGGGACAGGTCTCTCTGGGGCCAACGTCCTGACTTTC.

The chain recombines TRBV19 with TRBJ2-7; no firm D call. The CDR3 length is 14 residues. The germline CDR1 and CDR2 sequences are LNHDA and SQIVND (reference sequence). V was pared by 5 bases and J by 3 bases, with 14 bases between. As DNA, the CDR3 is TGTGCCAGTAGTCCTAAGTGGTCCTTCTACGAGCAGTACTTC. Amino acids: CASSPKWSFYEQYF.

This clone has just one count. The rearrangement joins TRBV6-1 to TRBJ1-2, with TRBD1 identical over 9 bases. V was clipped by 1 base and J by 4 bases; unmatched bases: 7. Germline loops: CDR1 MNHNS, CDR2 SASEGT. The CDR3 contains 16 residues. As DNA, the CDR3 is TGTGCCAGCAGTGAAGGATGGGGACAGGGTGGCTATGGCTACACCTTC. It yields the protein CASSEGWGQGGYGYTF.

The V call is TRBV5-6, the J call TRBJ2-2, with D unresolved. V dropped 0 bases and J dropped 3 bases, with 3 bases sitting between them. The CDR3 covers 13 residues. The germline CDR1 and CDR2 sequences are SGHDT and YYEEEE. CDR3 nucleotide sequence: TGTGCCAGCAGCTTGGTAGACACCGGGGAGCTGTTTTTT. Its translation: CASSLVDTGELFF. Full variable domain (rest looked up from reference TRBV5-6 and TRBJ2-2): DAGVTQSPTHLIKTRGQQVTLRCSPKSGHDTVSWYQQALGQGPQFIFQYYEEEERQRGNFPDRFSGHQFPNYSSELNVNALLLGDSALYLCASSLVDTGELFFGEGSRLTVL.

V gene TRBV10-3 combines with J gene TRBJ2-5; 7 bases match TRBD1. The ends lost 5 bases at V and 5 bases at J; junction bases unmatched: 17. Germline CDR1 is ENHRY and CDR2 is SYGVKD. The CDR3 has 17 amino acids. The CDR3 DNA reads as TGTGCCATCAGTTCCGAACCGGACAGGCCGAGGCTGGAGACCCAGTACTTC. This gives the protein CAISSEPDRPRLETQYF.

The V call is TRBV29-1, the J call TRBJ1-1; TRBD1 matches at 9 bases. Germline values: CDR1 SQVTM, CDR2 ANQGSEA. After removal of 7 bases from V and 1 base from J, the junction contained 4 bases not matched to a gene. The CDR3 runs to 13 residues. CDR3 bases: TGCAGCGGGGGGACAGGGCGGAACACTGAAGCTTTCTTT. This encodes CSGGTGRNTEAFF.

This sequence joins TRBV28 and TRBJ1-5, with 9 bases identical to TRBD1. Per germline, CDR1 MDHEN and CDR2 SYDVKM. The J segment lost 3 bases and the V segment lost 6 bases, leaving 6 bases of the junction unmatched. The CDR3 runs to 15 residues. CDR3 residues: CASRGTGFANQPQHF. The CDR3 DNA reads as TGTGCCAGCAGGGGGACAGGGTTTGCCAATCAGCCCCAGCATTTT.

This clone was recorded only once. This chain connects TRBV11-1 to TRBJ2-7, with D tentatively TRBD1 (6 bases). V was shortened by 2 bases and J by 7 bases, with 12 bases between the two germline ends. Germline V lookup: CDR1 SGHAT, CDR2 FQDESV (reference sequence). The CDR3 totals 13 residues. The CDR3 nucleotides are TGTGCCAGCAGCTTACTACAGGGCGGGGAGCAGTACTTC. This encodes CASSLLQGGEQYF.

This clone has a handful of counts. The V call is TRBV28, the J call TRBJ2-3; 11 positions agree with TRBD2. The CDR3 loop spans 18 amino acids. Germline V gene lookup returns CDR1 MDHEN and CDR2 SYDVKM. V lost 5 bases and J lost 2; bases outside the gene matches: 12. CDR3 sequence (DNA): TGTGCCAGCAGTCCCAGAAGGACTAGCGGGCCACCCACAGATACGCAGTATTTT. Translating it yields CASSPRRTSGPPTDTQYF.

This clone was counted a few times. The CDR3 coding sequence is TGTGCCAGCAGTAGGGGGTCAGGGGCTGGGGCCAACGTCCTGACTTTC. Translation: CASSRGSGAGANVLTF. J is TRBJ2-6 and V is TRBV27, with D maybe TRBD1 (6 bases). The length of the CDR3 is 16 residues. Germline CDR1 is MNHEY and CDR2 is SMNVEV (reference sequence). Trimming stripped 5 bases from V and 2 bases from J, with 13 bases between.

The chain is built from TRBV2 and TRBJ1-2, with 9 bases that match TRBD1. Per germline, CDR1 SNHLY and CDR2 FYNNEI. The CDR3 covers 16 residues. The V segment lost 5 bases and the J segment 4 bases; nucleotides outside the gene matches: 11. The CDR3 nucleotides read TGTGCCAGCAGTCCTAATCCGGGACAGGGAGTCTATGGCTACACCTTC. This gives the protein CASSPNPGQGVYGYTF.

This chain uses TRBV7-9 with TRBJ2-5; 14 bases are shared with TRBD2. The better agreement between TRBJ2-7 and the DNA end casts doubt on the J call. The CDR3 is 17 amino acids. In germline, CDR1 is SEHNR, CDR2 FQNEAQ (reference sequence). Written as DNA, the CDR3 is TGTGCCAGCAGCTTAACCGGGACTAGCGGGGGCTCCTACGAGCAGTACTTC. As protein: CASSLTGTSGGSYEQYF.

The chain's CDR3 is CASSDSDQPQHF. The CDR3 DNA sequence: TGTGCCAGCAGTGATTCGGATCAGCCCCAGCATTTT. The chain links TRBV2 to TRBJ1-5; D is unresolved. From germline, CDR1 is SNHLY and CDR2 FYNNEI. This CDR3 is built from 12 residues. Trimming pared 3 bases from V and 5 bases from J, leaving 5 bases between.

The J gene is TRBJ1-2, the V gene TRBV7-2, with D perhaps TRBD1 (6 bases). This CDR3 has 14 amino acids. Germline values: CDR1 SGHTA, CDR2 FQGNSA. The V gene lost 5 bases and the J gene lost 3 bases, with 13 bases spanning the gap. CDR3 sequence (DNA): TGTGCCAGCAGCCCCTCAACAGGGTACTATGGCTACACCTTC. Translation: CASSPSTGYYGYTF. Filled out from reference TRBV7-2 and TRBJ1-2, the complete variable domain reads GAGVSQSPSNKVTEKGKDVELRCDPISGHTALYWYRQSLGQGLEFLIYFQGNSAPDKSGLPSDRFSAERTGGSVSTLTIQRTQQEDSAVYLCASSPSTGYYGYTFGSGTRLTVV.

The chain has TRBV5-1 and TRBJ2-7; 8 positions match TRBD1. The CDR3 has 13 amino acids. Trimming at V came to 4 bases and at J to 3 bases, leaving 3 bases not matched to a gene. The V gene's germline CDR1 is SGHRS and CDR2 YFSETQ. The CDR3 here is CASSVGQVYEQYF. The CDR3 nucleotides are TGCGCCAGCAGCGTGGGACAGGTCTACGAGCAGTACTTC. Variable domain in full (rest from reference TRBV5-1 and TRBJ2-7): KAGVTQTPRYLIKTRGQQVTLSCSPISGHRSVSWYQQTPGQGLQFLFEYFSETQRNKGNFPGRFSGRQFSNSRSEMNVSTLELGDSALYLCASSVGQVYEQYFGPGTRLTVT.

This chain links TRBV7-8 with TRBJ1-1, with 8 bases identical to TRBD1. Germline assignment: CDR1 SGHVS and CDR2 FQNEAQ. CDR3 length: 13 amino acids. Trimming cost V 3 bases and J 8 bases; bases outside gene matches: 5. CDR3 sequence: CASSLNRGREAFF. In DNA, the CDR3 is TGTGCCAGCAGCTTGAACAGGGGGAGAGAAGCTTTCTTT.